These 19 T cell receptor beta chains originate from one sample sequenced in a study of cytomegalovirus exposure and HLA in healthy donors. Vbeta (60) and Jbeta (13) primers were used in the PCR. Clones were read by immunoSEQ multiplex PCR, and TCRdb kept only the in-frame ones, dropping some. The data contain around 55,000 clones, over 65% of them singletons. The source material was PBMCs. Source of these receptors: a man between 35 and 55 years old in good health and CMV-seropositive.

The chain is built from TRBV5-4 and TRBJ2-2, with 7 bases matching TRBD2. J lost 2 bases, V lost 0 bases, and 1 base had no gene match. The CDR3 extends over 15 amino acids. Germline loops: CDR1 SGHNT, CDR2 YYREEE (reference sequence). The CDR3 is CASSLGGGNTGELFF. Written as DNA, the CDR3 is TGTGCCAGCAGCTTGGGCGGGGGTAACACCGGGGAGCTGTTTTTT.

Concerning this clone: This sample also contains other DNA sequences that code for the same CDR3. The rearrangement joins TRBV9 to TRBJ2-6, with D perhaps TRBD1 (6 bases). The CDR3 length is 15 residues. Trimming cost V 3 bases and J 1 base, with 8 bases left between them. Germline V CDR1 and CDR2: SGDLS, YYNGEE. As DNA, the CDR3 is TGTGCCAGCAGCGCCCAGGGGTCTGGGGCCAACGTCCTGACTTTC. Translation gives CASSAQGSGANVLTF.

The CDR3: CASSLGPSGVTDTQYF. The CDR3 nucleotides read TGCGCCAGCAGCTTGGGTCCTAGCGGGGTCACAGATACGCAGTATTTT. The chain links TRBV5-1 to TRBJ2-3, with 9 positions matching TRBD2. Trimming cost V 0 bases and J 2 bases; bases outside gene matches: 4. The CDR3 runs to 16 residues. Germline CDR1 is SGHRS and CDR2 is YFSETQ.

The chain carries TRBV7-9 and TRBJ1-2; 10 positions match TRBD1. With V trimmed by 4 bases and J by 3 bases, 5 bases remained unmatched. Per germline, CDR1 SEHNR and CDR2 FQNEAQ (reference sequence). This CDR3 contains 15 residues. The CDR3 region has the DNA TGTGCCAGCAGCTCCTTGACAGGGGGCGACTATGGCTACACCTTC. Translated, it gives CASSSLTGGDYGYTF.

V is TRBV27 and J is TRBJ2-2; TRBD1 matches at 11 bases. CDR1 is MNHEY, CDR2 SMNVEV, per germline (reference sequence). This CDR3 spans 16 amino acids. J was trimmed by 5 bases and V by 6 bases; bases with no gene match: 8. In nucleotides, the CDR3 is TGTGCCAGCAGCGAATCCGGGACAGGGGGGACCGGGGAGCTGTTTTTT. This codes for CASSESGTGGTGELFF.

CDR3 sequence reads: CASSQVSRTSAYNEQFF. The CDR3 nucleotides read TGTGCCAGCAGCCAAGTGTCTAGGACTAGCGCCTACAATGAGCAGTTCTTC. V gene TRBV4-2 combines with J gene TRBJ2-1, with 9 positions matching TRBD2. Germline CDR1 reads LGHNA; CDR2 reads YNFKEQ. This CDR3 is 17 amino acids long. The trim removed 1 base at V and 2 bases at J, leaving 6 bases unmatched.

This rearrangement joins TRBV5-1 to TRBJ2-7; 7 bases align to TRBD2. J was trimmed by 3 bases and V by 6 bases; bases with no gene match: 9. This CDR3 region has 14 residues. Per germline, CDR1 SGHRS and CDR2 YFSETQ. As DNA, the CDR3 is TGCGCCAGCAACCGGGTGGGGGGGAACTACGAGCAGTACTTC. It specifies CASNRVGGNYEQYF.

V and J are TRBV7-9 and TRBJ2-6; tentative D call: TRBD1 (6 bases). The CDR3 length is 17 residues. CDR1 is SEHNR and CDR2 is FQNEAQ in the germline V gene (reference sequence). The ends were cut back, 5 bases at V and 3 bases at J, with 17 bases in the middle. Here the CDR3 reads CASSTDFGGSGANVLTF. DNA for the CDR3: TGTGCCAGCAGCACCGACTTTGGGGGCAGTGGGGCCAACGTCCTGACTTTC.

This clone was counted a single time. This chain connects TRBV5-4 to TRBJ2-3; 7 nucleotides agree with TRBD2. The V gene end was trimmed by 3 bases and the J gene end by 2 bases; junction bases not matched to a gene: 6. The CDR3 totals 15 residues. CDR1 SGHNT and CDR2 YYREEE come from the germline V gene (reference sequence). Written as DNA, the CDR3 is TGTGCCAGCAGCTATCCCGGGACTAACACAGATACGCAGTATTTT. It is translated as CASSYPGTNTDTQYF.

This clone has just a few counts. The V gene is TRBV11-2, the J gene TRBJ2-1; no firm D call. This CDR3 has 15 residues. V dropped 3 bases and J dropped 0 bases, with 9 bases sitting between them. CDR1 and CDR2 (germline): SGHAT, FQNNGV. The CDR3 coding sequence is TGTGCCAGCAGCTTTGCCACGAGCTCCTACAATGAGCAGTTCTTC. Protein: CASSFATSSYNEQFF.

This chain links TRBV27 with TRBJ2-3; unclear D gene. In germline, CDR1 is MNHEY, CDR2 SMNVEV (reference sequence). Trimming pared 5 bases from V and 0 bases from J, leaving 9 bases between. The CDR3 extends over 14 amino acids. This chain's CDR3 is CASSRQVSTDTQYF. The CDR3 DNA sequence: TGTGCCAGCAGTCGGCAGGTTAGCACAGATACGCAGTATTTT.

This chain uses TRBV7-2 with TRBJ2-3; TRBD2 matches 9 bases. Per the germline V gene, CDR1 is SGHTA and CDR2 is FQGNSA. V lost 5 bases, J lost 2 bases, and 11 bases stayed unmatched. The CDR3 totals 17 residues. The CDR3 region is CASSVGASGVYTDTQYF. DNA of the CDR3: TGTGCCAGCAGCGTAGGGGCTAGCGGGGTCTACACAGATACGCAGTATTTT.

The chain recombines TRBV6-1 with TRBJ2-3, with 7 bases aligning to TRBD1. Germline loops: CDR1 MNHNS, CDR2 SASEGT. V trimming: 2 bases; J trimming: 4 bases; junction bases outside the gene matches: 6. CDR3 length: 15 residues. CDR3 DNA: TGTGCCAGCAGTGAACCGGGACAGAGATCAGATACGCAGTATTTT. It specifies CASSEPGQRSDTQYF.

This chain connects TRBV27 to TRBJ2-7; the D gene is possibly TRBD1 (6 bases). The germline CDR1 and CDR2 sequences are MNHEY and SMNVEV (reference sequence). The CDR3 is 14 amino acids. V was trimmed by 5 bases and J by 2 bases, leaving 13 bases between them. The CDR3 loop reads CASSPGQLTYEQYF. The CDR3 DNA reads TGTGCCAGCAGTCCGGGACAACTCACCTACGAGCAGTACTTC.

The sample holds a few counts of this clone. The J gene is TRBJ2-3, the V gene TRBV4-1; the match to TRBD2 covers 11 bases. From germline, CDR1 is MGHRA and CDR2 YSYEKL. CDR3 length equals 20 residues. V dropped 3 bases and J dropped 1; count of bases not matched to a gene: 15. The chain's CDR3 is CASSQKGLAGGSKGTDTQYF. The CDR3 region has the DNA TGCGCCAGCAGCCAGAAGGGGCTAGCGGGGGGTTCCAAGGGCACAGATACGCAGTATTTT.

Here the CDR3 reads CASTGVGVQPQHF. The DNA for the CDR3 is TGTGCCAGTACGGGGGTTGGGGTCCAGCCCCAGCATTTT. The rearrangement links TRBV2 to TRBJ1-5; D possibly corresponds to TRBD1 (5 bases). The germline V and J ends were trimmed by 9 bases and 7 bases, with 16 bases remaining between them. CDR3 length: 13 residues. Germline lookup yields CDR1 SNHLY and CDR2 FYNNEI.

The J gene is TRBJ2-1, the V gene TRBV5-5, with 12 bases aligning to TRBD2. The CDR3 runs 17 residues. V lost 2 bases to trimming and J lost 4 bases; unmatched junction nucleotides: 7. Germline V gene sequence: CDR1 SGHKS, CDR2 YYEKEE (reference sequence). DNA of the CDR3: TGTGCCAGCAGCTTCCTAGCTAGCGGGGGGGCTTACAATGAGCAGTTCTTC. This encodes CASSFLASGGAYNEQFF.

The rearrangement links TRBV7-2 to TRBJ2-7; 9 nucleotides match TRBD2. Germline CDR1 and CDR2: SGHTA and FQGNSA. The CDR3 is 15 amino acids. V lost 1 base and J lost 2; bases outside the gene matches: 3. CDR3: CASSLGLADTYEQYF. The DNA of the CDR3 is TGTGCCAGCAGCTTAGGACTAGCGGACACCTACGAGCAGTACTTC.

This clone was recorded a few times. This rearrangement joins TRBV9 to TRBJ1-6; possibly TRBD1 for D (5 bases). Trimming left V 0 bases short and J 10 bases short, with 11 bases between. This CDR3 contains 14 residues. Germline-derived CDR1 and CDR2 are SGDLS and YYNGEE. Here the CDR3 reads CASSVEQVRSPLHF. The CDR3, as DNA: TGTGCCAGCAGCGTAGAACAGGTCAGATCACCCCTCCACTTT.